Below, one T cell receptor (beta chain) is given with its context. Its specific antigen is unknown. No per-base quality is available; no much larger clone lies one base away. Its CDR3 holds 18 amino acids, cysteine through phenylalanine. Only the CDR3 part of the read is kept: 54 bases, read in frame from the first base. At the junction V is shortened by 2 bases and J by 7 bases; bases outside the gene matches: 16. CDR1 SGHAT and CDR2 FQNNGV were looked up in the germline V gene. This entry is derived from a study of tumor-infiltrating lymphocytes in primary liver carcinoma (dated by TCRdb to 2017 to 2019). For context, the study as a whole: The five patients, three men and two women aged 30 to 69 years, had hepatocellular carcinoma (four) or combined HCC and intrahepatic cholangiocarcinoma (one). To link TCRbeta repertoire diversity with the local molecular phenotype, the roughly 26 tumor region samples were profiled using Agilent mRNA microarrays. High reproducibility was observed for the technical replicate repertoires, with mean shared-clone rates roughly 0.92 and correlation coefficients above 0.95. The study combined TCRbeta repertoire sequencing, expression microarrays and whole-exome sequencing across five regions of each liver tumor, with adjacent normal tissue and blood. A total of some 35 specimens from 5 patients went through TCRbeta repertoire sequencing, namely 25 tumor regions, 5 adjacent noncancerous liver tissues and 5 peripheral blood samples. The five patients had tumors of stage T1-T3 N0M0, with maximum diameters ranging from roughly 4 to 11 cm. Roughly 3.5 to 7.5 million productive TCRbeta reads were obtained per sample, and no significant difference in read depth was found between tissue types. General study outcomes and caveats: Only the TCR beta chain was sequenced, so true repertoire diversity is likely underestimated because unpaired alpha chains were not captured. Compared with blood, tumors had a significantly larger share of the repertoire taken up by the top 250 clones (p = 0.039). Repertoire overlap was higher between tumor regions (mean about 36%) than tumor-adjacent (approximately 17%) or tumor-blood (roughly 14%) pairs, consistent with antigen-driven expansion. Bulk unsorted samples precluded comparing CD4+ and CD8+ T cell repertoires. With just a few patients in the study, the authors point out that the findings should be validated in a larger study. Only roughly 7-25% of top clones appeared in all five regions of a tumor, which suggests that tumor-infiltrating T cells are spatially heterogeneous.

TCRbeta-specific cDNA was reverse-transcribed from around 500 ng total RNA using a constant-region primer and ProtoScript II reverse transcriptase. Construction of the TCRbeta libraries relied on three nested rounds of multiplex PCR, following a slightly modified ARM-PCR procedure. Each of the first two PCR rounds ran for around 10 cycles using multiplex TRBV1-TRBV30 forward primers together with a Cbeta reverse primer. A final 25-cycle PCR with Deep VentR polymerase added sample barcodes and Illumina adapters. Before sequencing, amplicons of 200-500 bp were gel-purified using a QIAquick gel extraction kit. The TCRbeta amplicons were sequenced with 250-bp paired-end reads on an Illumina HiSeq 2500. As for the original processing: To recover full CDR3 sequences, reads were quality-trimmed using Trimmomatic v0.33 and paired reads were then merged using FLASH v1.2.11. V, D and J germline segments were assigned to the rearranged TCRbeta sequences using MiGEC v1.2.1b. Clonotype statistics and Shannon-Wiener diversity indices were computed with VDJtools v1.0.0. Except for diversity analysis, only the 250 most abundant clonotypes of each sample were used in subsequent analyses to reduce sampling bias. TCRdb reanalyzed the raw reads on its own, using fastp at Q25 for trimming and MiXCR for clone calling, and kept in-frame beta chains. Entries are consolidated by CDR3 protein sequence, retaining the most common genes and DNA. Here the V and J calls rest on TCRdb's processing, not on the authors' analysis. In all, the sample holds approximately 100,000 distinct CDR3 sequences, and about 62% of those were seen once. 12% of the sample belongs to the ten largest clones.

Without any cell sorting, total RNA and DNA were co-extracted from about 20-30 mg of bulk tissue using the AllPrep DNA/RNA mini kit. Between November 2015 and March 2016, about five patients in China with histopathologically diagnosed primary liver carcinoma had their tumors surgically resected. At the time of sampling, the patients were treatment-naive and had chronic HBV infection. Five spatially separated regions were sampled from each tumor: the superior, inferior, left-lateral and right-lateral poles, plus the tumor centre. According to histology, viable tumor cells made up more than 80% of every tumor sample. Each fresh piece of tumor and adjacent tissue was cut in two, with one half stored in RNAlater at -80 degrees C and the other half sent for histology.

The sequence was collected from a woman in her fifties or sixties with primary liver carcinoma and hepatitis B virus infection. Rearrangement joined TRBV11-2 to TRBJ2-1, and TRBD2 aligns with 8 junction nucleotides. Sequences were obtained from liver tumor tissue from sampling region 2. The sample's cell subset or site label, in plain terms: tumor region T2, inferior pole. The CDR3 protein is CASSLTSGSAGGGNEQFF. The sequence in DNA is TGTGCCAGCAGCTTAACTTCTGGGTCTGCGGGAGGCGGTAATGAGCAGTTCTTC.